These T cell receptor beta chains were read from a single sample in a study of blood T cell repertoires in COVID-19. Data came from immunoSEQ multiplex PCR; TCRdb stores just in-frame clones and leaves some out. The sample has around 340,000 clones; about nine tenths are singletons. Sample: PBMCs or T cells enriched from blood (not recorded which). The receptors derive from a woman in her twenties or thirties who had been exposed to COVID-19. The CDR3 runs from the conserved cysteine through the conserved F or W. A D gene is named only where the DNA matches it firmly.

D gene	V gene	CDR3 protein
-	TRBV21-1	CASSLGLAFVVNEQFF
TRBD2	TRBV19	CASSRTSVNHGEQFF
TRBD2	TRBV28	CASSLGTSGRILYEQYF
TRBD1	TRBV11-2	CASSFGQGETQYF
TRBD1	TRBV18	CASTNRGLDEQYF
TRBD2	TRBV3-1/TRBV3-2	CASSQGAGITGELFF
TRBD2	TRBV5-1	CASSVAGGLKNIQYF
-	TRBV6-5	CASTGLNTDTQYF
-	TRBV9	CASSVAAGNQETQYF
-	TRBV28	CASSLERAYEQYF
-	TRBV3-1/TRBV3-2	CASSQERYSYNEQFF
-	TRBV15	CATSRDLTEFDRPYGYTF
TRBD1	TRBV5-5	CASSLVWGQGNTEAFF
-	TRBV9	CASSVAAGIQETQYF
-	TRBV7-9	CASLRGDYGYTF
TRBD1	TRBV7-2	CASSPNRGRDPDTQYF
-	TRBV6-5	CASSRISGANVLTF
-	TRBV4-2	CASSQDLVAVYNSPLHF
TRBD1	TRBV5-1	CASSLAMGTVLNEQFF
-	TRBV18	CASSPPDGGGTEAFF
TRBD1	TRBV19	CASTIQGIRNQPQHF
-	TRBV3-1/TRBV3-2	CASSLATGPYYEQYF
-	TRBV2	CAAQTWLNTEAFF
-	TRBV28	CASMGVDSNQPQHF
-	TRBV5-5	CASSWEMRTAYGYTF
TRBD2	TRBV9	CASSVGGRATEQFF
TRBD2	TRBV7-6	CASSPTSGRVEQYF
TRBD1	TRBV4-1	CASSQGAGGWEQYF
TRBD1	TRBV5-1	CASSWRQGDQPQHF
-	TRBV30	CAWSVQAGTNYGYTF
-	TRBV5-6	CASSLGQNYGYTF
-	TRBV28	CASSLTPAMTLGGYGYTF
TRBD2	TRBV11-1	CASSLGRLADSYEQYF
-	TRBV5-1	CASGQRGGYTF
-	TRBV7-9	CASSLPVQGNTEAFF
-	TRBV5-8	CASSLRRLQLTREQFF
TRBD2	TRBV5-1	CASSLELASGTNEQFF
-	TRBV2	CASSTGQYNQPQHF
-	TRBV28	CASSLPRAGGNQPQHF
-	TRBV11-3	CASSSSDGDSPLHF
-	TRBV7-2	CASSSKIGGVGETQYF
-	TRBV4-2	CASSQSPRSGRQADTQYF
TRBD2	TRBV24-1	CATSDPGTSGTDTQYF
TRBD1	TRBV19	CASSTGTGVSGSYGYTF
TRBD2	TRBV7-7	CASSLGTSGYNEQFF
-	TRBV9	CASSVAGLSYEQYF
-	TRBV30	CAWSVQAGDTIYF
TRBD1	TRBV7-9	CASSLAQGGEKLFF
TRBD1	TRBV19	CASTTRHGTGYTYEQYF
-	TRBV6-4	CASSEYSGSDEQFF
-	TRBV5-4	CASSLPGLEAYEQYF
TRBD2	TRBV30	CAWNQLASDTQYF
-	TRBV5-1	CASSYGQTGELFF
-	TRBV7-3	CASSSNAYNEQFF
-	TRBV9	CASSEEGLAGGISYNEQFF
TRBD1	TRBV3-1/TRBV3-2	CASSPTGGGGYTF
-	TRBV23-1	CASSHLRLLSNQPQHF